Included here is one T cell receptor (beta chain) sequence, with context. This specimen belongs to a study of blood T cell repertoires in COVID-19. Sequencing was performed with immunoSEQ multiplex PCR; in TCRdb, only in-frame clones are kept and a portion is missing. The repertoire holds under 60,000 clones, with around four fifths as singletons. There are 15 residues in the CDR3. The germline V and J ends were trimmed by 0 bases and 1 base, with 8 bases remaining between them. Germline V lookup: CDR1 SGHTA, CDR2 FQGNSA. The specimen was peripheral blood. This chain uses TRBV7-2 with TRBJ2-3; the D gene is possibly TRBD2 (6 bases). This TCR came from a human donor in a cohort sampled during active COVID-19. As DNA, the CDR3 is TGTGCCAGCAGCTTAGCGCGGGAACGCACAGATACGCAGTATTTT. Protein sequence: CASSLARERTDTQYF.